Below, one T cell receptor (beta chain) is given with its context. Its target is unknown. This record belongs to a study of monozygotic twins with cystic fibrosis. Study background: Around 3 micrograms of fragmented DNA underwent around 16 PCR cycles for library preparation.

The study's findings and limits: J usage was most co-twin-similar in 8 of 16 pairs, V in 13. Low clonality (median around 0.0095) suggested a mostly naive repertoire. Monozygotic CF twin pairs shared significantly more nucleotide-identical clonotypes than unrelated CF individuals did.

V shed 4 bases and J shed 6 bases, with 10 bases lying between them. The CDR3 is made up of 13 amino acids. Germline CDR1 ENHRY, CDR2 SYGVKD. Method: immunoSEQ multiplex PCR; TCRdb's copy keeps in-frame clones and lacks some. The sample carries 20,000 or so clones, around nine tenths recorded once. The chain employs TRBV10-3 and TRBJ1-5; D not resolved. The source of this sequence is a woman younger than 45 with cystic fibrosis. Input material: blood. The CDR3: CAISVGSGQPQHF. The CDR3, as DNA: TGTGCCATCAGTGTTGGCAGCGGTCAGCCCCAGCATTTT.